Listed below are T cell receptor beta chains from one sample, sequenced in a study of glioma-infiltrating T cells after dendritic cell vaccination. Measured with immunoSEQ multiplex PCR; TCRdb has only the in-frame clones, and not every one. Among approximately 50,000 clones listed, approximately 89% were seen once. Sample: blood, taken after dendritic cell vaccination. These receptor sequences come from a human donor with glioblastoma. The CDR3 runs from the conserved cysteine through the conserved F or W. The order of the fields is J gene, V gene, CDR3 protein.

TRBJ2-1,TRBV6-1,CASSPRTGVTEQFF
TRBJ2-1,TRBV20-1,CSARDPLEQFF
TRBJ2-7,TRBV6-5,CASRGLAGVVHEQYF
TRBJ2-4,TRBV5-5,CASSRPGLGENIQYF
TRBJ1-2,TRBV28,CASSSRGLLLLYGYTF
TRBJ2-1,TRBV11-2,CASSSRGRIRSYNEQFF
TRBJ1-4,TRBV6-5,CASSRQVQDEKLFF
TRBJ2-3,TRBV5-1,CASSLRTSGNTDTQYF
TRBJ1-5,TRBV9,CASSVGREGQPQHF
TRBJ2-7,TRBV19,CASSITLSGSGYEIREQYF
TRBJ1-4,TRBV6-1,CATTRVPNEKLFF
TRBJ2-3,TRBV6-1,CASSGLAGHGGTDTQYF
TRBJ2-7,TRBV2,CASSETGGRDEQYF
TRBJ2-7,TRBV11-2,CASSLGGTGPYEQYF
TRBJ1-1,TRBV19,CASTQREQGPEAFF
TRBJ2-6,TRBV11-2,CASSPTSGGSGANVLTF
TRBJ2-1,TRBV7-8,CASSSRGSGKSNEQFF